This T cell receptor beta chain appears in the sequencing data of a study of T-cell memory formation after mild COVID-19 (dated by TCRdb to 2020 to 2023). Some background on the complete study: TCR sequence clusters from the two donors were largely donor specific. In a couple of donors, T-cell clones that expanded and contracted after mild COVID-19 were tracked by sequencing TCRalpha and TCRbeta repertoires over time. The cohort comprised two young, previously healthy adult volunteers, one female and one male. Beyond this particular receptor, the publication reports: The study covered only a couple of mild cases, and larger cohorts including severe cases with pre-infection samples were considered necessary. Contracting CD4+ clones were found mainly in CM and EM memory subsets, while CD8+ clones were enriched in EMRA. Clones contracting from day 15 to 85 had balanced CD4/CD8 phenotypes, while a second wave expanding from day 15 to 37 was biased towards CD4+. Some responding clones were detected in pre-infection memory, suggesting pre-existing cross-reactive memory T cells joined the SARS-CoV-2 response. SARS-CoV-2 specificity of the second-wave clones peaking on day 37 was not confirmed.

Relative to germline, V is missing 4 bases and J is missing 5 bases, with 13 bases of the junction outside any gene match. Spanning cysteine to phenylalanine, the CDR3 consists of 16 amino acids. Only the CDR3 region is kept as DNA, spanning 48 bases read in frame from base 1. Via the germline V gene, CDR1 is SGDLS and CDR2 YYNGEE. Ficoll-Paque density gradient centrifugation was the method used to isolate PBMCs. Sequencing used an Illumina NovaSeq 6000. TCRalpha and TCRbeta cDNA libraries were built by 5'RACE with constant-segment primers, adding sample barcodes and unique molecular identifiers. Trizol reagent was used to extract RNA from every sample. Libraries were amplified in two PCR steps, with a second sample barcode and Illumina TruSeq adapters added in the second step. Sequencing of the libraries was done on an Illumina NovaSeq, producing 2 x 150 bp paired-end reads. On the study's bioinformatics: The reads were demultiplexed and collapsed into UMI-guided consensus sequences using migec v1.2.7. With mixcr v2.1.11, UMI consensuses were aligned to TRA and TRB V and J templates and assembled into clonotypes. A clonotype was counted as expanded or contracted only if both edgeR and NoisET called the change significant, with noise models trained on biological replicates. edgeR calls used a false discovery rate-adjusted p below 0.01 and a log2 fold-change threshold of 1. PCA with hierarchical clustering of max-normalized trajectories of the 1000 most abundant clonotypes was used as exploratory dynamics analysis. Separately sequenced CD4+ and CD8+ repertoires were used to assign the CD4 or CD8 phenotype of responding clones. TCRdb reprocessed the public reads (quality trimming at Q25 with fastp, clone calling with MiXCR) and kept in-frame beta chains. Duplicate CDR3 protein sequences are folded into a single record with the most common DNA and genes. For this entry, the V and J calls and clone size follow TCRdb and not the study's own pipeline. Recorded for this sample are approximately 350,000 distinct CDR3 sequences; 10% to 15% of them occurred a single time. About 22% of the sample belongs to the ten largest clones.

This clonotype was counted between two and nine times. It lacks a known antigen. The input lacks base qualities; no much larger clone sits a single base away. This sequence uses TRBV9 and TRBJ2-5; the junction holds 8 bases that match TRBD2. The specimen was PBMCs or a T cell subset sorted from them (not recorded which). The receptor's source is a man aged 18 to 30 who had mild COVID-19 (a few samples of this study predate the infection). The sample titles of this study are shuffled in the database, so cell type and time point are left out; the donor was told from shared clones. The DNA sequence follows: TGTGCCAGCAGCTTCGGACTAGCCCTGGAGGGGGAGACCCAGTACTTC. It is translated as CASSFGLALEGETQYF. Reference TRBV9 and TRBJ2-5 genes cover what lies past the CDR3, so the full variable domain is DSGVTQTPKHLITATGQRVTLRCSPRSGDLSVYWYQQSLDQGLQFLIQYYNGEERAKGNILERFSAQQFPDLHSELNLSSLELGDSALYFCASSFGLALEGETQYFGPGTRLLVL.